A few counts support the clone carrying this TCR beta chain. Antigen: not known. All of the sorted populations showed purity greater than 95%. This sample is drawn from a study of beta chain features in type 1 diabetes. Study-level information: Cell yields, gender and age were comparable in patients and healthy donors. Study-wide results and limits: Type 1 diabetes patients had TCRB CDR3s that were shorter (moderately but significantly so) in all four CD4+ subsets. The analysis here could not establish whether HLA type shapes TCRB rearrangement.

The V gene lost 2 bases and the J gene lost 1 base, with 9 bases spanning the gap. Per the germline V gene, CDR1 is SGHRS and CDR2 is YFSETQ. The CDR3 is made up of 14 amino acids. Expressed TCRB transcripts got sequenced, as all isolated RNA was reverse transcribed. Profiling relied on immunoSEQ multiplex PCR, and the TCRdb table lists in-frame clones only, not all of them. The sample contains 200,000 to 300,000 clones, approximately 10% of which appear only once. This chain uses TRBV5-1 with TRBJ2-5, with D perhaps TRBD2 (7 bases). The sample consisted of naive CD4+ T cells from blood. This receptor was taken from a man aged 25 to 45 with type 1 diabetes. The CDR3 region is CASSLGGAQETQYF. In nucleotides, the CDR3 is TGCGCCAGCAGCTTAGGGGGGGCCCAAGAGACCCAGTACTTC.